This record looks at one T cell receptor beta chain sequence and its context. With 10 bases clipped from V and 8 bases from J, the junction kept 9 bases outside the gene matches. The CDR3 has 12 amino acids. Germline V lookup: CDR1 LNHDA, CDR2 SQIVND (reference sequence). Clones were sequenced by immunoSEQ multiplex PCR, and TCRdb holds only the in-frame ones, with some missing. Found here are 300,000 to 450,000 clones, 88% of them singletons; the top ten hold just over 1%. Across about two dozen US areas, participants ranged in age from about 18 to 100 years. These data originate in a study of blood T cell repertoires in COVID-19. Turning to the study itself: Sources were T cells, B-cell-depleted T cells, or PBMCs; the material itself was cDNA or gDNA.

The chain recombines TRBV19 with TRBJ1-2, with TRBD1 identical over 8 bases. The source material was PBMCs or T cells enriched from blood (not recorded which). The sequence was collected from a woman aged 25 to 45 who had been exposed to COVID-19. In DNA, the CDR3 is TGTGCCATCTACACAGGGGGGTTCGGCTACACCTTC. This gives the protein CAIYTGGFGYTF.